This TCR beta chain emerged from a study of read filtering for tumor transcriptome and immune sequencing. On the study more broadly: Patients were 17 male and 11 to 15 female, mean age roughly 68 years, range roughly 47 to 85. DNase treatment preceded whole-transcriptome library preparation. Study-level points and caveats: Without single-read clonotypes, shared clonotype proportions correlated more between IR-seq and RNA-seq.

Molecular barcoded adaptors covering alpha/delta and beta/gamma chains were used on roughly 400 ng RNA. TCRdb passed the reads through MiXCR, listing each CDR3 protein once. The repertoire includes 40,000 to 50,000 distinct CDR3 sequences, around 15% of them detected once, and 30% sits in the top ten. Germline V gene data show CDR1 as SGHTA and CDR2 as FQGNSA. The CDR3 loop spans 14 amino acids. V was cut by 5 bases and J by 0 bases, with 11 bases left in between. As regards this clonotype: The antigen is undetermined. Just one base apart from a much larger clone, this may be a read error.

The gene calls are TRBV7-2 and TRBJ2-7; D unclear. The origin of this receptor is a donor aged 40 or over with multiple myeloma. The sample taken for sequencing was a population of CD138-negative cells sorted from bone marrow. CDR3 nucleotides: TGTGCCAGCAGCCGCCCGATGAACTCCTACGAGCAGTACGTC. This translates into CASSRPMNSYEQYV.